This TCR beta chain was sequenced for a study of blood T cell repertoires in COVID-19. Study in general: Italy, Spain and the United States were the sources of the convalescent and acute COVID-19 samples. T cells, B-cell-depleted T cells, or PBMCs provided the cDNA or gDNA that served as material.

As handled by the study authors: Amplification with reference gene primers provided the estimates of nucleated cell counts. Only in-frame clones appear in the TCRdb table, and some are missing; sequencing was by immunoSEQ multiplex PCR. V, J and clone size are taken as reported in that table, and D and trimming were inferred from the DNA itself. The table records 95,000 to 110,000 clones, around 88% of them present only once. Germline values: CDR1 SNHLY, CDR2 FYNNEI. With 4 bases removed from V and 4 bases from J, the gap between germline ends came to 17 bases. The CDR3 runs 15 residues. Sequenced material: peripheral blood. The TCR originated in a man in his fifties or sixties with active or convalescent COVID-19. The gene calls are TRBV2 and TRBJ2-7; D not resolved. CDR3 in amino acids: CASSAESAVLYEQYF. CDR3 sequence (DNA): TGTGCCAGCAGTGCGGAGAGCGCCGTCCTATACGAGCAGTACTTC.